This T cell receptor beta chain was captured by sequencing in a study of CD8+ T cells in alopecia areata. Treatment of the sample: oral pan-JAK inhibitor, 5-10 mg twice daily. V lost 6 bases and J lost 2; bases outside the gene matches: 3. The CDR3 spans 14 residues. Germline assignment: CDR1 SNHLY and CDR2 FYNNEI. Study observations and caveats: In scalp and blood, many expanded lesional clones persisted during tofacitinib.

Extraction and reverse transcription of RNA yielded cDNA as the sequencing template. This table comes from immunoSEQ multiplex PCR, and its TCRdb copy is limited to in-frame clones, with some not included. This table has over 150,000 clones, 55% to 75% appearing once. This clone was seen only a few times. Its antigen is undetermined. This sample comprised CD4+ T cells sorted from blood, obtained at week 24, from a patient treated with tofacitinib. This receptor was taken from a human donor with alopecia areata. The chain couples TRBV2 to TRBJ2-5; 10 nucleotides match TRBD2. As DNA, the CDR3 is TGTGCCAGCAGCGCTAGCGGGGGACAAGAGACCCAGTACTTC. Protein product: CASSASGGQETQYF. The whole variable domain, filled in from reference TRBV2 and TRBJ2-5, reads EPEVTQTPSHQVTQMGQEVILRCVPISNHLYFYWYRQILGQKVEFLVSFYNNEISEKSEIFDDQFSVERPDGSNFTLKIRSTKLEDSAMYFCASSASGGQETQYFGPGTRLLVL.